These 29 T cell receptor beta chains originate from one sample sequenced in a study of human T cells and chemical hapten exposure. TCRdb called the RACE reads again in MiXCR, with one record for every CDR3 protein. The sample has roughly 150,000 distinct CDR3 sequences; roughly 10% are singletons. Noted time point: patch test 2, 6 weeks after DPC sensitization. Treatment given: therapeutic diphenylcyclopropenone sensitization with weekly scalp DPC. Sequencing used whole blood, obtained in connection with sensitization to the hapten diphenylcyclopropenone (DPC). These receptors were obtained from a woman in her 50s with alopecia areata. Some clones in this sample may be carry-over from other donors' samples.

This clonotype occurred a few times. The V gene is TRBV20-1, the J gene TRBJ1-5, with D possibly TRBD1 on 6 matching bases. This CDR3 has 16 amino acids. CDR1 and CDR2 from the germline V gene are DFQATT and SNEGSKA (reference sequence). DNA for the CDR3: TGCAGCGTTAACCTGGCACAGGGTTTGTGGAATCAGCCCCAGCATTTT. This codes for CSVNLAQGLWNQPQHF.

This clonotype has only a few counts. DNA for the CDR3: TGTGCCAGCAGCTTGGTTCCGACGAGCTCCTATAATTCACCCCTCCACTTT. This translates into CASSLVPTSSYNSPLHF. The chain recombines TRBV7-2 with TRBJ1-6, with no clear D. Germline CDR1 is SGHTA and CDR2 is FQGNSA. The CDR3 covers 17 residues. The V end lost 3 bases, the J end lost 0 bases, and 12 bases lay between the germline ends.

This clonotype has a handful of counts. J is TRBJ1-1 and V is TRBV29-1, with D perhaps matching TRBD1 (6 bases). There are 12 residues in the CDR3. The V and J ends lost 6 bases and 7 bases respectively, with 15 bases between them. Germline V gives CDR1 SQVTM, CDR2 ANQGSEA. In nucleotides, the CDR3 is TGCAGCGTCGCTGACAGGATCTATGAAGCTTTCTTT. Protein: CSVADRIYEAFF.

CDR3: CASSPQLGNEQFF. As DNA, the CDR3 is TGTGCCAGCAGTCCCCAGTTGGGCAATGAGCAGTTCTTC. V and J are TRBV2 and TRBJ2-1, with D unclear. This CDR3 is built from 13 residues. The germline V gene encodes CDR1 SNHLY and CDR2 FYNNEI. Trimming left V 5 bases short and J 6 bases short, with 11 bases between.

This clonotype showed up many times. CDR3 nucleotide sequence: TGCAGTGCTCCGGGGGCCGCTCTAGAGACCCAGTACTTC. Its translation is CSAPGAALETQYF. This rearrangement joins TRBV20-1 to TRBJ2-5, with D perhaps matching TRBD1 or TRBD2 (6 bases each). V was shortened by 5 bases and J by 4 bases, with 14 bases between the two germline ends. CDR3 length equals 13 residues. Germline V gene sequence: CDR1 DFQATT, CDR2 SNEGSKA (reference sequence).

This clonotype showed up many times. V and J are TRBV5-1 and TRBJ1-4; 9 nucleotides line up with TRBD1. Looked up from germline, CDR1 is SGHRS and CDR2 is YFSETQ. V lost 4 bases, J lost 7 bases, and 8 bases stayed unmatched. The CDR3 is 15 amino acids. CDR3 region: CASSVGQGSTEKLFF. Here the CDR3 DNA reads TGCGCCAGCAGCGTGGGACAGGGATCGACTGAAAAACTGTTTTTT.

The genes are TRBV4-1 and TRBJ2-7; a weak D match, TRBD2 (5 bases). CDR1 is MGHRA, CDR2 YSYEKL, per germline. Trimming shortened V by 0 bases and J by 13 bases, and 10 bases separated the two germline ends. CDR3 size: 11 residues. This CDR3 is CASSQDRGFYF. The CDR3 nucleotides are TGCGCCAGCAGCCAAGATCGGGGATTTTACTTC.

This clonotype was recorded at least ten times. The V gene is TRBV2, the J gene TRBJ2-1; D possibly corresponds to TRBD1 (7 bases). CDR1 is SNHLY and CDR2 is FYNNEI in the germline V gene. With 1 base removed from V and 4 bases from J, the gap between germline ends came to 11 bases. This CDR3 spans 15 amino acids. The CDR3 is CASSEEGAGYNEQFF. The CDR3 DNA sequence: TGTGCCAGCAGTGAAGAGGGGGCGGGGTACAATGAGCAGTTCTTC. The whole variable domain, filled in from reference TRBV2 and TRBJ2-1, reads EPEVTQTPSHQVTQMGQEVILRCVPISNHLYFYWYRQILGQKVEFLVSFYNNEISEKSEIFDDQFSVERPDGSNFTLKIRSTKLEDSAMYFCASSEEGAGYNEQFFGPGTRLTVL.

This clonotype was observed many times. The CDR3 spells CASSVAGSNQPQHF. The CDR3 DNA reads TGTGCCAGCAGCGTAGCAGGTAGCAATCAGCCCCAGCATTTT. The J gene is TRBJ1-5, the V gene TRBV9; D is unresolved. The CDR3 totals 14 residues. Germline V gene data show CDR1 as SGDLS and CDR2 as YYNGEE. V lost 0 bases to trimming and J lost 0 bases, with 4 bases between them.

This clonotype was detected ten times or more. This sequence joins TRBV24-1 and TRBJ2-7, with D possibly TRBD2 on 5 matching bases. V was shortened by 5 bases and J by 5 bases, with 15 bases between the two germline ends. This CDR3 contains 14 residues. CDR1 and CDR2 (germline): KGHDR, SFDVKD. The CDR3 region has the DNA TGTGCCACCAGTGGCTCGGGCCGGCGGGACGAGCAGTACTTC. Translating it yields CATSGSGRRDEQYF.

The V and J genes are TRBV20-1 and TRBJ2-1; 11 bases fit TRBD2. Germline assignment: CDR1 DFQATT and CDR2 SNEGSKA (reference sequence). This CDR3 has 15 amino acids. V lost 4 bases and J lost 6; bases outside the gene matches: 8. This CDR3 is CSATGTSGPPNEQFF. The CDR3, as DNA: TGCAGTGCTACCGGGACTAGCGGCCCCCCCAATGAGCAGTTCTTC.

This clonotype showed up many times. This sequence joins TRBV5-4 and TRBJ1-6; D is unresolved. V gave up 1 base and J gave up 9 bases, with 5 bases separating them. Per the germline V gene, CDR1 is SGHNT and CDR2 is YYREEE (reference sequence). The CDR3 runs to 12 residues. The DNA for the CDR3 is TGTGCCAGCAGCTTGCTCGGTTCACCCCTCCACTTT. This encodes CASSLLGSPLHF.

This clonotype was counted ten times or more. This chain connects TRBV29-1 to TRBJ2-1; 10 bases are a match to TRBD2. This CDR3 is 15 amino acids long. The J segment lost 5 bases and the V segment lost 3 bases, leaving 7 bases of the junction unmatched. Germline V CDR1 and CDR2: SQVTM, ANQGSEA. The CDR3 DNA follows: TGCAGCGTTGAGGGTTCTAGCGGGAGACACAATGAGCAGTTCTTC. Residues: CSVEGSSGRHNEQFF.

This clonotype was seen many times. The chain joins TRBV9 to TRBJ2-7; perhaps D is TRBD1 or TRBD2 (5 bases each). Germline CDR1 reads SGDLS; CDR2 reads YYNGEE. Trimming pared 0 bases from V and 4 bases from J, leaving 11 bases between. The CDR3 loop spans 14 amino acids. The CDR3 region has the DNA TGTGCCAGCAGCGTAGGGGACGAGAGGTACGAGCAGTACTTC. The encoded protein is CASSVGDERYEQYF.

For this clonotype: This may be a read error: a much more frequent sequence differs by one nucleotide. The chain uses TRBV18 and TRBJ2-1; D gene unclear. The CDR3 runs 16 residues. Germline values: CDR1 KGHSH, CDR2 LQKENI. The V and J ends lost 3 bases and 2 bases respectively, with 14 bases between them. As DNA, the CDR3 is TGTGCCAGCTCACCCCATGGAGCTGGGGCCTACAATGAGCAGTTCTTC. Amino acids: CASSPHGAGAYNEQFF.

The chain uses TRBV5-1 and TRBJ2-1; 14 bases line up with TRBD2. The CDR3 length is 19 residues. After removal of 4 bases from V and 0 bases from J, the junction contained 9 bases not matched to a gene. CDR1 is SGHRS, CDR2 YFSETQ, per germline. As DNA, the CDR3 is TGCGCCAGCAGCCTGGGACTAGCGGGAGTCTCGCCCTCCTACAATGAGCAGTTCTTC. This encodes CASSLGLAGVSPSYNEQFF. The full variable domain, completed using reference TRBV5-1 and TRBJ2-1, is KAGVTQTPRYLIKTRGQQVTLSCSPISGHRSVSWYQQTPGQGLQFLFEYFSETQRNKGNFPGRFSGRQFSNSRSEMNVSTLELGDSALYLCASSLGLAGVSPSYNEQFFGPGTRLTVL.

The rearrangement joins TRBV12-3 or TRBV12-4 to TRBJ2-7; TRBD2 is a possible D gene (6 bases). CDR3 size: 12 residues. The V end was cut by 8 bases, the J end by 4 bases, with 12 bases between. Here the CDR3 reads CASSFGGYEQYF. CDR3 sequence (DNA): TGTGCCAGCTCGTTCGGGGGATACGAGCAGTACTTC.

This clonotype was counted between two and nine times. The chain employs TRBV6-1 and TRBJ1-1; 8 bases line up with TRBD1. CDR3 length equals 13 residues. The junction had 4 bases not matched to a gene; V was cut back by 4 bases and J by 6 bases. Germline values: CDR1 MNHNS, CDR2 SASEGT. CDR3 residues: CASSGTGRPEAFF. CDR3 DNA: TGTGCCAGCAGTGGGACAGGGAGGCCTGAAGCTTTCTTT.

This clonotype was recorded at least ten times. J is TRBJ2-1 and V is TRBV6-4; no firm D call. There are 14 residues in the CDR3. Germline CDR1 MRHNA, CDR2 SNTAGT. Trimming pared 4 bases from V and 4 bases from J, leaving 11 bases between. The CDR3 DNA reads TGTGCCAGCAGTGCGGAATCCGGATACAATGAGCAGTTCTTC. Translated, it gives CASSAESGYNEQFF.

This clonotype has just a few counts. The chain couples TRBV7-2 to TRBJ2-3; 12 bases agree with TRBD2. The V and J ends lost 5 bases and 5 bases, in that order; junction bases with no gene match: 2. This CDR3 spans 14 amino acids. Germline V gives CDR1 SGHTA, CDR2 FQGNSA. The CDR3 spells CASSPSGRGDTQYF. The DNA for the CDR3 is TGTGCCAGCAGCCCTAGCGGGAGGGGAGATACGCAGTATTTT.

The chain employs TRBV10-3 and TRBJ1-1; 8 nucleotides line up with TRBD1. V lost 5 bases, J lost 1 base, and 6 bases stayed unmatched. CDR1 is ENHRY and CDR2 is SYGVKD in the germline V gene. CDR3 size: 15 residues. The CDR3 reads CAISSGGAGNTEAFF. For the CDR3, the DNA is TGTGCCATCAGTTCAGGGGGCGCAGGGAACACTGAAGCTTTCTTT.

This clonotype was counted between two and nine times. The rearrangement uses TRBV6-2 or TRBV6-3 and TRBJ1-1; D not resolved. CDR3 length: 14 residues. Germline V gene lookup returns CDR1 MNHEY and CDR2 SVGEGT. The V and J ends lost 5 bases and 5 bases respectively, with 15 bases between them. The CDR3 protein is CASSGRGKKTEAFF. As DNA, the CDR3 is TGTGCCAGCAGTGGGCGGGGAAAGAAAACTGAAGCTTTCTTT.

This clonotype was detected only a few times. The chain links TRBV6-6 to TRBJ1-4, with D uncertain. Germline CDR1 reads MNHNY; CDR2 reads SVGAGI (reference sequence). The CDR3 runs 12 residues. V lost 2 bases and J lost 14, with 12 bases in between. The CDR3 loop reads CASSYRGVRLFF. In DNA, the CDR3 is TGTGCCAGCAGTTACCGCGGAGTAAGGCTGTTTTTT.

A few counts support this clonotype. The gene calls are TRBV15 and TRBJ1-2; D is unresolved. The CDR3 length is 13 residues. Germline-derived CDR1 and CDR2 are LNHNV and YYDKDF (reference sequence). Trimming left V 0 bases short and J 7 bases short, with 9 bases between. CDR3 DNA: TGTGCCACCAGCAGAGATTATGTGAGTGGCTACACCTTC. Translation: CATSRDYVSGYTF.

In its sample, this clonotype was seen many times. V gene TRBV18 combines with J gene TRBJ1-5; D call uncertain. CDR1 and CDR2 (germline): KGHSH, LQKENI. The CDR3 spans 15 residues. V lost 2 bases to trimming and J lost 4 bases, with 12 bases between them. CDR3 nucleotides: TGTGCCAGCTCACCATTTCAGAGAGTGAATCAGCCCCAGCATTTT. It yields the protein CASSPFQRVNQPQHF.

This chain uses TRBV5-1 with TRBJ2-3; D possibly uses TRBD1 or TRBD2 (5 bases each). V lost 0 bases and J lost 4, with 6 bases in between. The CDR3 has 13 amino acids. Germline assignment: CDR1 SGHRS and CDR2 YFSETQ. CDR3 bases: TGCGCCAGCAGCTTGGGGGGACCAGATACGCAGTATTTT. Encoded protein: CASSLGGPDTQYF.

This clonotype came up many times. The CDR3 DNA reads as TGTGCCAGCTTTCCCGGGACCGGAGGTCGAAAACTGTTTTTT. Amino acids: CASFPGTGGRKLFF. The chain has TRBV28 and TRBJ1-4; D possibly corresponds to TRBD1 (5 bases). V lost 8 bases to trimming and J lost 10 bases, with 20 bases between them. Germline V gene sequence: CDR1 MDHEN, CDR2 SYDVKM. CDR3 size: 14 residues.

CDR3 sequence (DNA): TGTGCCAGCAGGCAGGAGAACACTGAAGCTTTCTTT. The encoded protein is CASRQENTEAFF. The rearrangement joins TRBV21-1 to TRBJ1-1. TRBV21-1 counts as a pseudogene. This CDR3 has 12 residues.

There are many counts of this clonotype. V and J are TRBV5-1 and TRBJ1-1, with D possibly TRBD1 on 6 matching bases. V was shortened by 6 bases and J by 3 bases, with 15 bases between the two germline ends. The CDR3 covers 14 residues. Germline V lookup: CDR1 SGHRS, CDR2 YFSETQ. CDR3 residues: CASTRGGQDTEAFF. Written as DNA, the CDR3 is TGCGCCAGCACCCGCGGGGGGCAAGACACTGAAGCTTTCTTT.